A single sample gave rise to the 28 T cell receptor beta chains below, sequenced in a study of blood T cells in healthy people across ages. For the second PCR, which ran for about 7 to 11 cycles, a sample-barcoded 5' primer and a J-beta primer mix were used. TCRdb analysed the 5' RACE reads with MiXCR anew, one entry per CDR3 protein. The data show about 570,000 distinct CDR3 sequences, 25% to 30% seen once. Sequencing input: blood. The origin of the receptors is a woman in her 70s in good health.

The rearrangement joins TRBV5-1 to TRBJ2-3; 8 nucleotides agree with TRBD1. With V trimmed by 4 bases and J by 5 bases, 6 bases remained unmatched. This CDR3 has 14 amino acids. Germline assignment: CDR1 SGHRS and CDR2 YFSETQ. CDR3 in DNA: TGCGCCAGCAGCCACGGGACAGGTCAAGATACGCAGTATTTT. Protein sequence: CASSHGTGQDTQYF.

There are many counts of this clonotype. V gene TRBV4-3 combines with J gene TRBJ2-5, with 12 bases fitting TRBD2. Germline CDR1 is LGHNA and CDR2 is YSLEER. The CDR3 extends over 13 amino acids. J lost 7 bases, V lost 3 bases, and 0 bases had no gene match. CDR3 loop: CASSQGLAGTQYF. The DNA of the CDR3 is TGCGCCAGCAGCCAGGGACTAGCGGGGACCCAGTACTTC.

This clonotype was counted between two and nine times. This chain uses TRBV25-1 with TRBJ1-2; 7 nucleotides match TRBD1. The CDR3 is 15 residues long. V was clipped by 3 bases and J by 7 bases; unmatched bases: 11. The germline V gene has CDR1 MGHDK and CDR2 SYGVNS. DNA of the CDR3: TGTGCCAGCAGTGACAGCCTTCCCCAGGGGGTTGGCTACACCTTC. Amino acids: CASSDSLPQGVGYTF.

This clonotype was counted a few times. The chain recombines TRBV20-1 with TRBJ1-4; D unresolved. This CDR3 comprises 13 residues. V lost 4 bases and J lost 6, with 12 bases in between. Germline loops: CDR1 DFQATT, CDR2 SNEGSKA (reference sequence). The CDR3 protein is CSAIEGGHEKLFF. The DNA for the CDR3 is TGCAGTGCTATAGAGGGAGGACATGAAAAACTGTTTTTT.

On this clonotype: A much larger clone is a single base away; this may be a read error. V gene TRBV10-3 combines with J gene TRBJ2-5, with D unresolved. Germline CDR1 is ENHRY and CDR2 is SYGVKD. The CDR3 is made up of 13 amino acids. The CDR3 DNA reads TGTGCCATCCACGCAGGTGGCCAAGAGACCCCGTACTTC. Its protein is CAIHAGGQETPYF.

The genes are TRBV30 and TRBJ1-6; D possibly corresponds to TRBD1 (6 bases). V was cut by 3 bases and J by 5 bases, with 11 bases left in between. CDR3 length equals 14 residues. Germline V gene lookup returns CDR1 GTSNPN and CDR2 SVGIG (reference sequence). CDR3 amino acids: CAWRMDSNNSPLHF. Here the CDR3 DNA reads TGTGCCTGGAGAATGGACAGCAATAATTCACCCCTCCACTTT.

The chain carries TRBV18 and TRBJ2-5; 8 bases match TRBD1. The germline V gene has CDR1 KGHSH and CDR2 LQKENI. Trimming removed 3 bases from V and 1 base from J; junction bases left unmatched: 4. The CDR3 length is 15 residues. CDR3 residues: CASSPGTGIQETQYF. The DNA for the CDR3 is TGTGCCAGCTCACCTGGGACAGGAATCCAAGAGACCCAGTACTTC. Full variable domain (missing parts from reference TRBV18 and TRBJ2-5): NAGVMQNPRHLVRRRGQEARLRCSPMKGHSHVYWYRQLPEEGLKFMVYLQKENIIDESGMPKERFSAEFPKEGPSILRIQQVVRGDSAAYFCASSPGTGIQETQYFGPGTRLLVL.

This clonotype came up a few times. The rearrangement uses TRBV20-1 and TRBJ2-5; TRBD2 aligns across 11 bases. This CDR3 contains 15 residues. CDR1 and CDR2 from the germline V gene are DFQATT and SNEGSKA (reference sequence). J lost 0 bases, V lost 7 bases, and 7 bases had no gene match. This CDR3 reads CSVPTSGAYQETQYF. Here the CDR3 DNA reads TGCAGTGTTCCGACTAGCGGGGCGTACCAAGAGACCCAGTACTTC.

The sample holds a few counts of this clonotype. The chain couples TRBV7-2 to TRBJ2-5; 7 nucleotides line up with TRBD2. The DNA end lines up better with TRBJ2-1; the J call may be wrong. This CDR3 is 14 amino acids long. CDR1 is SGHTA, CDR2 FQGNSA, per germline. CDR3 residues: CASSFGLDVNEQFF. DNA of the CDR3: TGTGCCAGCAGCTTTGGACTAGACGTCAATGAGCAGTTCTTC.

The chain employs TRBV5-1 and TRBJ2-1; 10 bases fit TRBD2. This CDR3 is built from 15 residues. V was pared by 5 bases and J by 1 base, with 3 bases of the junction left unmatched. Germline CDR1 reads SGHRS; CDR2 reads YFSETQ. In DNA, the CDR3 is TGCGCCAGCAGATTTAGCGGGGGGTCCTACAATGAGCAGTTCTTC. As protein: CASRFSGGSYNEQFF.

Worth noting for this clonotype: The junction shows a germline mismatch at one end, possibly a read error. J is TRBJ1-2 and V is TRBV7-2, with a weak D call TRBD1 (5 bases). Per the germline V gene, CDR1 is SGHTA and CDR2 is FQGNSA. The CDR3 has 17 residues. CDR3 sequence (DNA): TGTGCCAGCAGCTTGGGACGCCACAGCCGTTCGGGCTATGACTACACCTTC. Translation: CASSLGRHSRSGYDYTF.

The chain has TRBV7-2 and TRBJ1-2; the match to TRBD1 covers 7 bases. After removal of 6 bases from V and 8 bases from J, the junction contained 9 bases not matched to a gene. This CDR3 has 13 amino acids. Germline loops: CDR1 SGHTA, CDR2 FQGNSA. This CDR3 reads CASRQNRGAGYTF. CDR3 in DNA: TGTGCCAGCAGACAGAACAGGGGCGCGGGCTACACCTTC.

This chain joins TRBV7-2 and TRBJ2-1; TRBD2 agrees at 9 bases. This CDR3 has 16 amino acids. Losses at the gene ends were 1 base for V and 6 bases for J; bases not matched to a gene: 7. From germline, CDR1 is SGHTA and CDR2 FQGNSA. In nucleotides, the CDR3 is TGTGCCAGCAGCTTAGGGGGGTCTAGCGGGGCCAATGAGCAGTTCTTC. It yields the protein CASSLGGSSGANEQFF.

Turning to this clonotype: As the CDR3 is not closed by the conserved phenylalanine or tryptophan, this likely results from a read error. The chain couples TRBV28 to TRBJ2-2; 9 bases line up with TRBD1. The germline V gene encodes CDR1 MDHEN and CDR2 SYDVKM. This CDR3 is 17 amino acids long. With 5 bases clipped from V and 4 bases from J, the junction kept 11 bases outside the gene matches. The CDR3 region is CASSTRLQGALTGELFL. The CDR3 DNA reads TGTGCCAGCAGTACACGTCTACAGGGGGCGCTCACCGGGGAGCTGTTTCTT.

The chain combines TRBV4-3 with TRBJ2-7; TRBD2 might be the D (6 bases). Trimming took off 1 base at V and 6 bases at J, with 22 bases between the two ends. This CDR3 is 17 amino acids long. From germline, CDR1 is LGHNA and CDR2 YSLEER. The CDR3 loop is CASSQGGGLDLRGEQYF. The CDR3 region has the DNA TGCGCCAGCAGCCAAGGTGGAGGGCTGGACCTTCGAGGCGAGCAGTACTTC.

The J gene is TRBJ1-3, the V gene TRBV5-1; the D gene is possibly TRBD1 (6 bases). The CDR3 contains 14 residues. V was trimmed by 4 bases and J by 0 bases, leaving 8 bases between them. Germline CDR1 reads SGHRS; CDR2 reads YFSETQ. The CDR3 here is CASSGGHSGNTIYF. In nucleotides, the CDR3 is TGCGCCAGCAGCGGGGGCCACTCTGGAAACACCATATATTTT.

This clonotype was detected a few times. The chain couples TRBV5-1 to TRBJ2-5; 10 bases match TRBD2. The assigned J gene may be wrong: the sequence end matches TRBJ2-1 better. Germline lookup yields CDR1 SGHRS and CDR2 YFSETQ. The CDR3 covers 14 residues. CDR3 amino acids: CASSLSLAGDEQFF. In DNA form, the CDR3 reads TGCGCCAGCAGCTTGTCCCTAGCGGGGGATGAGCAGTTCTTC.

The chain couples TRBV6-5 to TRBJ2-5, with TRBD2 as a possible D gene (7 bases). The germline V gene has CDR1 MNHEY and CDR2 SVGAGI. The CDR3 covers 15 residues. The V end was cut by 3 bases, the J end by 5 bases, with 16 bases between. CDR3 coding DNA: TGTGCCAGCAGTTATGGGGGGGAAAGGGGGGAGACCCAGTACTTC. Its translation is CASSYGGERGETQYF.

This rearrangement joins TRBV14 to TRBJ2-1; TRBD1 or TRBD2 may be the D gene (5 bases each). Trimming removed 2 bases from V and 7 bases from J, with 18 bases in between. CDR3 length: 16 residues. CDR1 SGHDN and CDR2 FVKESK come from the germline V gene. Here the CDR3 DNA reads TGTGCCAGCAGCCAACGACCAGGGAGAGTCGATAATGAGCAGTTCTTC. Translated, it gives CASSQRPGRVDNEQFF.

The rearrangement links TRBV7-2 to TRBJ2-3, with 7 bases identical to TRBD2. Germline CDR1 and CDR2: SGHTA and FQGNSA. V lost 5 bases and J lost 7; bases outside the gene matches: 9. The CDR3 runs 14 residues. This CDR3 reads CASSQSSGVHTQYF. CDR3 in DNA: TGTGCCAGCAGCCAATCAAGCGGGGTCCATACGCAGTATTTT.

The chain employs TRBV20-1 and TRBJ2-5; D is undetermined. V shed 5 bases and J shed 6 bases, with 10 bases lying between them. The CDR3 length is 11 residues. Germline V CDR1 and CDR2: DFQATT, SNEGSKA (reference sequence). The CDR3 coding sequence is TGCAGTGCTGGGCTTCGGCAGACCCAGTACTTC. This gives the protein CSAGLRQTQYF.

The chain carries TRBV5-6 and TRBJ2-2; D remains ambiguous. V lost 0 bases, J lost 4 bases, and 4 bases lay in between. The CDR3 contains 13 residues. CDR1 is SGHDT and CDR2 is YYEEEE in the germline V gene. For the CDR3, the DNA is TGTGCCAGCAGCTTGGACCGCACCGGGGAGCTGTTTTTT. This gives the protein CASSLDRTGELFF.

Note on this clonotype: It is unclear where the CDR3 begins or ends on the DNA, so no DNA is shown, and the CDR3 is as TCRdb lists it. The genes are TRBV29-1 and TRBJ2-5; the table's D call of TRBD1 was not tested on the DNA. From germline, CDR1 is SQVTM and CDR2 ANQGSEA. The CDR3 sequence runs 21 residues, both termini included. CDR3 region: CSVEGGAFGYGYTFGSGTQYF.

V is TRBV12-3 or TRBV12-4 and J is TRBJ2-2; TRBD1 might be the D (5 bases). V lost 6 bases, J lost 4 bases, and 18 bases lay in between. The CDR3 loop spans 16 amino acids. CDR3 DNA sequence: TGTGCCAGCAGCGTAGGGGCAGGGCCGAGCACCGGGGAGCTGTTTTTT. This codes for CASSVGAGPSTGELFF.

The chain employs TRBV29-1 and TRBJ1-2; D is unresolved. The CDR3 contains 9 residues. CDR1 and CDR2 (germline): SQVTM, ANQGSEA. V was pared by 4 bases and J by 8 bases, with 5 bases between. The CDR3 DNA reads as TGCAGCGTTGCAAGAGGCTACACCTTC. It specifies CSVARGYTF.

This clonotype was picked up a small number of times. V usage is TRBV7-8 and J usage is TRBJ2-5, with 8 bases matching TRBD2. The J call could be wrong; TRBJ2-1 is a better fit for the DNA end. Germline V CDR1 and CDR2: SGHVS, FQNEAQ. This CDR3 is built from 16 residues. CDR3 coding DNA: TGTGCCAGCAGCTCCGGAACCGGGACTAGGTCCAATGAGCAGTTCTTC. This codes for CASSSGTGTRSNEQFF.

DNA of the CDR3: TGTGCCAGCAGCTTGTACGAGCAGTACTTC. Protein sequence: CASSLYEQYF. The V call is TRBV7-2, the J call TRBJ2-7; no clear D gene. In germline, CDR1 is SGHTA, CDR2 FQGNSA. Trimming cost V 3 bases and J 4 bases, with 1 base left between them. The CDR3 contains 10 residues.

With regard to this clonotype: One junction end disagrees with the germline gene, perhaps due to a read error. This chain joins TRBV5-1 and TRBJ2-1; D call uncertain. Germline CDR1 SGHRS, CDR2 YFSETQ. This CDR3 region has 13 residues. The CDR3 protein is CASSLGVRETQCF. As DNA, the CDR3 is TGCGCCAGCAGCTTGGGCGTTAGAGAGACCCAGTGCTTC.